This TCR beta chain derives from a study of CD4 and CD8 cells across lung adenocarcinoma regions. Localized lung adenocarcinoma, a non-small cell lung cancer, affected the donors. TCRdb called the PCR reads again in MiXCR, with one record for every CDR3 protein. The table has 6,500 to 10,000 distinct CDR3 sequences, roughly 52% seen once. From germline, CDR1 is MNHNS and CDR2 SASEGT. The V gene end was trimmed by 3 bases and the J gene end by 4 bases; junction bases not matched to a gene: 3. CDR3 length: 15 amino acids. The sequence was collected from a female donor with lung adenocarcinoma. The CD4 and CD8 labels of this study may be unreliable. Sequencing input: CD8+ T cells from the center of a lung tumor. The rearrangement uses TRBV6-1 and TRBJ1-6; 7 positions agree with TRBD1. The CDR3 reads CASSEGQTYNSPLHF. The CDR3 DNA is TGTGCCAGCAGTGAGGGACAGACATATAATTCACCCCTCCACTTT.